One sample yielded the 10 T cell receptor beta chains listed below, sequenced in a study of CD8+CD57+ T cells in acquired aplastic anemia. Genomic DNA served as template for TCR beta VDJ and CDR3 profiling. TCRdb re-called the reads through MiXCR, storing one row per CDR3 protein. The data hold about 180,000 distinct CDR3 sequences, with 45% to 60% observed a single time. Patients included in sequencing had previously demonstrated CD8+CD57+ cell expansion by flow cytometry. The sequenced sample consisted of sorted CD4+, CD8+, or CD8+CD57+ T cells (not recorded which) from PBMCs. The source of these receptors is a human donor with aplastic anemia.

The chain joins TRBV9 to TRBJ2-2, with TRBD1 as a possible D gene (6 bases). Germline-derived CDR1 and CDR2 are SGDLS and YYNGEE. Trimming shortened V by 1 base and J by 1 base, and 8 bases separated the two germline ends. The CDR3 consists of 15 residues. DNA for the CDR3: TGTGCCAGCAGCGTAACAGGGTTGAACACCGGGGAGCTGTTTTTT. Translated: CASSVTGLNTGELFF.

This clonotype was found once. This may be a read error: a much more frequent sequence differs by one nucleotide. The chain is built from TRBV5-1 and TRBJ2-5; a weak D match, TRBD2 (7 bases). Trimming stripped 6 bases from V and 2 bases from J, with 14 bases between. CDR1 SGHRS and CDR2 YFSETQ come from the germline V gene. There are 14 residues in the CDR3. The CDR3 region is CASTRKGGQETQYF. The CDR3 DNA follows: TGCGCCAGCACCCGAAAGGGGGGGCAAGAGACCCAGTACTTC.

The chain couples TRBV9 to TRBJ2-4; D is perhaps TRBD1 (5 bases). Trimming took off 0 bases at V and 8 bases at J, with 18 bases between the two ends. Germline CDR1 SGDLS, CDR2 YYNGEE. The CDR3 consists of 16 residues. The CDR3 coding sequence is TGTGCCAGCAGCGTAGGACCTTTTGGGTCCAGGGACATTCAGTACTTC. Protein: CASSVGPFGSRDIQYF. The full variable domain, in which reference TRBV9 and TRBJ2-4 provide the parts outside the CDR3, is DSGVTQTPKHLITATGQRVTLRCSPRSGDLSVYWYQQSLDQGLQFLIQYYNGEERAKGNILERFSAQQFPDLHSELNLSSLELGDSALYFCASSVGPFGSRDIQYFGAGTRLSVL.

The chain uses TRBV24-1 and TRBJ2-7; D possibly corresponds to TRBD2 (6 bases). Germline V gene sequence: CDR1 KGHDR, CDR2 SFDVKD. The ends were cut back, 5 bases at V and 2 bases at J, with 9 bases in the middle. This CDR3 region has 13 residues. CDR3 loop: CATSAGVTYEQYF. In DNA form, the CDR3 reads TGTGCCACCAGTGCGGGGGTAACCTACGAGCAGTACTTC.

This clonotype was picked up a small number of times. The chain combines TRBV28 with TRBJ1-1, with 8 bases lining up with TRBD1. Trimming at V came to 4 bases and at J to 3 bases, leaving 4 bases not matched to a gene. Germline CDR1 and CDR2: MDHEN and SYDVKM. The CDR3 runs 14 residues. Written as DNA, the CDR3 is TGTGCCAGCAGTTCGGACAGGGCGGACACTGAAGCTTTCTTT. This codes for CASSSDRADTEAFF. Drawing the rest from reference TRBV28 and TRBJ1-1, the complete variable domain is DVKVTQSSRYLVKRTGEKVFLECVQDMDHENMFWYRQDPGLGLRLIYFSYDVKMKEKGDIPEGYSVSREKKERFSLILESASTNQTSMYLCASSSDRADTEAFFGQGTRLTVV.

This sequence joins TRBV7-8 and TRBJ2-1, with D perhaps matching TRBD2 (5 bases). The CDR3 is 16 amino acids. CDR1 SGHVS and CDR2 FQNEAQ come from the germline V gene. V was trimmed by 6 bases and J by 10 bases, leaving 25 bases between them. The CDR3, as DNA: TGTGCCAGCAGGCCCTCCGATTCCCCTACAAAGCGGGAGCAGTTCTTC. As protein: CASRPSDSPTKREQFF.

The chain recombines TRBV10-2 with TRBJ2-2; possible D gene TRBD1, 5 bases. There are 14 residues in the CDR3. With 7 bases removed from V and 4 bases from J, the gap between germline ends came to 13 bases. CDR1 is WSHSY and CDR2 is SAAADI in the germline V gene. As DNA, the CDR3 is TGCGCCAGCAAGGGGCCCCTGGGCACCGGGGAGCTGTTTTTT. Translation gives CASKGPLGTGELFF.

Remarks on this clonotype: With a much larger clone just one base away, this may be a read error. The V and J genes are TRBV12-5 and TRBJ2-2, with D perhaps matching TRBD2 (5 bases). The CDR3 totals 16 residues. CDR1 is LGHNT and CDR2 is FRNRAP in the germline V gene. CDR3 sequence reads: CASGLMGLGVAGEPFF. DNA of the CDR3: TGTGCTAGTGGTCTCATGGGCCTCGGGGTGGCCGGGGAGCCGTTTTTT.

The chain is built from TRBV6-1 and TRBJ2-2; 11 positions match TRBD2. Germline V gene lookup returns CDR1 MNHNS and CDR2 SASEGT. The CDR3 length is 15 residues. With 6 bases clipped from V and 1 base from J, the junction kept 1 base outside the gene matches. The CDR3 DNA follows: TGTGCCAGCAGGACTAGCGGGGTGAACACCGGGGAGCTGTTTTTT. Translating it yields CASRTSGVNTGELFF.

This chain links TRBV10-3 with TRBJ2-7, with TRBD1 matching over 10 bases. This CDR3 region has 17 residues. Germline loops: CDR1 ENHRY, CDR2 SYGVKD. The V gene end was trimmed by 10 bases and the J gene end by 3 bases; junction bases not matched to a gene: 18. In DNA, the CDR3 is TGTGCCACCTCCTTAGGGCAGGGACAGGGGAGAGGCTACGAGCAGTACTTC. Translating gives CATSLGQGQGRGYEQYF.